The clone carrying this TCR beta chain turned up a few times. The target antigen is unknown. These data originate in a study of a mutant IDH1 vaccine in newly diagnosed glioma. Study at large: Patients' prior therapy spanned radiotherapy, temozolomide, or both; most underwent both.

Germline V gene sequence: CDR1 GTSNPN, CDR2 SVGIG (reference sequence). Trimming left V 4 bases short and J 6 bases short, with 15 bases between. The CDR3 has 14 amino acids. Findings and caveats of the study: Vaccination elicited immune responses in roughly 93% of patients. Seemingly, pseudoprogression had no relation to changes in the top peripheral T cell clonotypes.

The repertoire was sequenced with immunoSEQ multiplex PCR; TCRdb's copy has only in-frame clones and lacks some. The table has 80,000 to 100,000 clones, about 82% seen once. Noted time point: baseline, week 1 (first vaccination visit). The treatment is: pre-vaccination baseline after standard-of-care therapy. Every donor had a new WHO grade 3 or 4 astrocytoma that was IDH1-mutant, with loss of nuclear ATRX. The chain employs TRBV30 and TRBJ2-2, with D hard to call. Sequenced here: PBMCs, sampled from a glioma patient treated with radiotherapy, temozolomide or both. The clonotype originates from a man aged 35 to 55 with glioma. CDR3 amino acids: CAWKLGTVAGELFF. The CDR3 DNA sequence: TGTGCCTGGAAGCTTGGAACCGTCGCCGGGGAGCTGTTTTTT.